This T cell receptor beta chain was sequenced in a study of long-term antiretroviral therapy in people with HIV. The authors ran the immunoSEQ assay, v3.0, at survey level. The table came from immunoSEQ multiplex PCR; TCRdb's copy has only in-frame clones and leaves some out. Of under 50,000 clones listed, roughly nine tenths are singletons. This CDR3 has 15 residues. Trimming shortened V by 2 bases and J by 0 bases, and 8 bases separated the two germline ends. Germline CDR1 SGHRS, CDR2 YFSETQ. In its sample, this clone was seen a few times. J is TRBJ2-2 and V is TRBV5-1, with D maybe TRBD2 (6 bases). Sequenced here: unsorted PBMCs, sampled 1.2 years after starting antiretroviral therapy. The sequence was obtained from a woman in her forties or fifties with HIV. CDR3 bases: TGCGCCAGCAGCTTTAGCGGCGCGAACACCGGGGAGCTGTTTTTT. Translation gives CASSFSGANTGELFF.